A single sample is the source of the 8 T cell receptor beta chains below, sequenced in a study of radiation and T cells in renal cell carcinoma. The repertoire was sequenced with immunoSEQ multiplex PCR; TCRdb's copy has only in-frame clones and lacks some. The sample contains some 120,000 clones, approximately 85% of which appear only once. Time point noted: blood 2 weeks post-SBRT. Specified treatment: 15 Gy SBRT to primary tumor, nephrectomy 4 weeks later. The sequences come from blood, collected from a patient whose treatment included radiotherapy and nephrectomy. The origin of the receptors is a man in his fifties or sixties with renal cell carcinoma.

The V and J genes are TRBV6-5 and TRBJ1-2; the match to TRBD1 covers 9 bases. Losses at the gene ends were 0 bases for V and 8 bases for J; bases not matched to a gene: 7. CDR3 size: 15 residues. Germline V gives CDR1 MNHEY, CDR2 SVGAGI. The CDR3 spells CASSYSDRGGFGYTF. The DNA for the CDR3 is TGTGCCAGCAGTTACTCGGACAGGGGAGGATTCGGCTACACCTTC.

V and J are TRBV9 and TRBJ1-4; no clear D. CDR3 length equals 15 residues. Trimming removed 4 bases at V and 4 bases at J, with 14 bases between. In germline, CDR1 is SGDLS, CDR2 YYNGEE. The DNA for the CDR3 is TGTGCCAGCAGCCTGTTCGGCGATATTAATGAAAAACTGTTTTTT. This translates into CASSLFGDINEKLFF.

CDR3 protein: CSVHRINENEQFF. The CDR3 coding sequence is TGCAGCGTCCACAGGATAAATGAGAATGAGCAGTTCTTC. The rearrangement uses TRBV29-1 and TRBJ2-1; maybe TRBD1 (5 bases). Between the trimmed V and J ends, which lost 6 bases and 7 bases, there was a span of 16 bases. The CDR3 runs 13 residues. CDR1 SQVTM and CDR2 ANQGSEA come from the germline V gene.

J is TRBJ2-7 and V is TRBV11-2; D unclear. The ends were cut back, 5 bases at V and 4 bases at J, with 9 bases in the middle. Germline CDR1 SGHAT, CDR2 FQNNGV. The CDR3 runs 12 residues. CDR3 DNA sequence: TGTGCCAGCAGCCCCACAACTTACGAGCAGTACTTC. Encoded protein: CASSPTTYEQYF.

The rearrangement uses TRBV13 and TRBJ2-5; 14 bases match TRBD2. V dropped 2 bases and J dropped 4; count of bases not matched to a gene: 6. This CDR3 spans 17 amino acids. CDR1 PRHDT and CDR2 FYEKMQ come from the germline V gene (reference sequence). Here the CDR3 reads CASSLRLAGGYPETQYF. In DNA form, the CDR3 reads TGTGCCAGCAGCTTACGACTAGCGGGGGGGTACCCAGAGACCCAGTACTTC.

V gene TRBV5-1 combines with J gene TRBJ2-3; 11 bases match TRBD2. The germline CDR1 and CDR2 sequences are SGHRS and YFSETQ. V trimming: 3 bases; J trimming: 2 bases; junction bases outside the gene matches: 5. The CDR3 runs 16 residues. As DNA, the CDR3 is TGCGCCAGCAGCTCGCTAGCGGGGGGCGTCACAGATACGCAGTATTTT. It specifies CASSSLAGGVTDTQYF.

The chain carries TRBV2 and TRBJ1-6, with 7 nucleotides matching TRBD1. Looked up from germline, CDR1 is SNHLY and CDR2 is FYNNEI. This CDR3 has 14 residues. The V gene end was trimmed by 3 bases and the J gene end by 4 bases; junction bases not matched to a gene: 0. The CDR3, as DNA: TGTGCCAGCAGTGAGGACAGGTATAATTCACCCCTCCACTTT. Protein sequence: CASSEDRYNSPLHF. The whole variable domain, remainder taken from reference TRBV2 and TRBJ1-6, is EPEVTQTPSHQVTQMGQEVILRCVPISNHLYFYWYRQILGQKVEFLVSFYNNEISEKSEIFDDQFSVERPDGSNFTLKIRSTKLEDSAMYFCASSEDRYNSPLHFGNGTRLTVT.

This rearrangement joins TRBV7-6 to TRBJ2-2, with 11 bases lining up with TRBD1. The CDR3 length is 15 residues. V shed 1 base, J shed 6 bases, and the junction held 1 base outside the gene matches. Germline loops: CDR1 SGHVS, CDR2 FNYEAQ. The CDR3: CASSLGTGGSGELFF. The CDR3 DNA sequence: TGTGCCAGCAGCTTAGGGACAGGGGGCTCCGGGGAGCTGTTTTTT.